These 10 T cell receptor beta chains were all obtained from the same sample, sequenced in a study of metastatic and nonmetastatic thyroid tumors. TCRdb re-called clones from the PCR reads using MiXCR. The sample holds around 30,000 clones, about 15% seen once. Thyroid surgery had not been preceded by any treatment in any patient. The specimen was blood. The receptor source for this set is a female donor with papillary thyroid cancer or a benign thyroid nodule (not recorded which). Some clones in this sample may be carry-over from other donors' samples.

Many counts were recorded for this clone. The V gene is TRBV9, the J gene TRBJ2-1; D is possibly TRBD2 (6 bases). Trimming cost V 0 bases and J 8 bases, with 21 bases left between them. The CDR3 is 17 amino acids. Germline assignment: CDR1 SGDLS and CDR2 YYNGEE. CDR3 protein: CASSVGPGAYNLDEQFF. The DNA for the CDR3 is TGTGCCAGCAGCGTAGGCCCGGGAGCCTATAATCTGGATGAGCAGTTCTTC.

In regard to this clone: It is likely a read error, because the conserved phenylalanine at the end of the CDR3 is missing. The DNA is left out, because the CDR3 cannot be placed on it with certainty; the CDR3 is given as TCRdb lists it. The chain is built from TRBV20-1 and TRBJ1-4; the D call TRBD1 from the table was never checked on the DNA. Germline values: CDR1 DFQATT, CDR2 SNEGSKA (reference sequence). From its first to its last residue, the CDR3 has 15 amino acids. The CDR3 sequence is CSARDLRGWDEKLLC.

This clone was picked up many times. This chain connects TRBV5-1 to TRBJ2-1; possibly TRBD2 for D (5 bases). V shed 0 bases and J shed 4 bases, with 11 bases lying between them. There are 15 residues in the CDR3. From germline, CDR1 is SGHRS and CDR2 YFSETQ. The CDR3 bases are TGCGCCAGCAGCTTGGTAGTCTCGGGGTACAATGAGCAGTTCTTC. Translation gives CASSLVVSGYNEQFF.

The sample holds many counts of this clone. V is TRBV7-2 and J is TRBJ1-1, with TRBD1 identical over 7 bases. In germline, CDR1 is SGHTA, CDR2 FQGNSA. Trimming cost V 1 base and J 10 bases; bases outside gene matches: 6. This CDR3 contains 13 residues. CDR3 nucleotide sequence: TGTGCCAGCAGCTTAGTGCCCGGGACAGTAGCTTTCTTT. Translating it yields CASSLVPGTVAFF.

This sequence joins TRBV10-2 and TRBJ2-1; weak D call: TRBD2 (6 bases). This CDR3 has 11 amino acids. Trimming took 8 bases from V and 15 from J, leaving 17 bases between them. Per germline, CDR1 WSHSY and CDR2 SAAADI. CDR3 sequence reads: CASLGVGSLFF. For the CDR3, the DNA is TGCGCCAGCCTCGGTGTCGGGAGTTTGTTCTTC.

There are many counts of this clone. This sequence joins TRBV14 and TRBJ2-3; D perhaps matches TRBD1 (5 bases). V lost 2 bases and J 8 bases, leaving 11 bases between the germline ends. The CDR3 spans 13 residues. CDR1 is SGHDN and CDR2 is FVKESK in the germline V gene. Here the CDR3 reads CASSQSTVGTQYF. CDR3 bases: TGTGCCAGCAGCCAATCGACAGTCGGTACGCAGTATTTT.

The chain links TRBV20-1 to TRBJ1-5; no clear D gene. Germline loops: CDR1 DFQATT, CDR2 SNEGSKA (reference sequence). The CDR3 spans 14 residues. V lost 3 bases and J 8 bases, leaving 17 bases between the germline ends. The chain's CDR3 is CSASTPAAREPQHF. DNA of the CDR3: TGCAGTGCTAGTACCCCCGCGGCGAGGGAGCCCCAGCATTTT.

This clone was detected many times. CDR3 in amino acids: CASSLDPGLNQPQHF. CDR3 coding DNA: TGTGCCAGCAGCCTCGATCCGGGACTCAATCAGCCCCAGCATTTT. The chain recombines TRBV9 with TRBJ1-5, with D possibly TRBD1 on 5 matching bases. V lost 4 bases and J 3 bases, leaving 14 bases between the germline ends. From germline, CDR1 is SGDLS and CDR2 YYNGEE. The CDR3 sequence is 15 residues long.

This clone was seen ten or more times. This chain joins TRBV6-1 and TRBJ1-4; D is unresolved. V dropped 7 bases and J dropped 8 bases, with 14 bases sitting between them. Germline V gene data show CDR1 as MNHNS and CDR2 as SASEGT. The CDR3 contains 13 residues. Here the CDR3 reads CASMDVGGEKLFF. CDR3 in DNA: TGTGCCAGCATGGATGTTGGAGGCGAAAAACTGTTTTTT.

The J gene is TRBJ2-5, the V gene TRBV4-2; 12 nucleotides align to TRBD2. Germline loops: CDR1 LGHNA, CDR2 YNFKEQ. With V trimmed by 0 bases and J by 8 bases, 7 bases remained unmatched. This CDR3 has 16 residues. The CDR3: CASSQEASGGADTQYF. CDR3 in DNA: TGTGCCAGCAGCCAAGAGGCTAGCGGGGGGGCAGATACCCAGTACTTC.